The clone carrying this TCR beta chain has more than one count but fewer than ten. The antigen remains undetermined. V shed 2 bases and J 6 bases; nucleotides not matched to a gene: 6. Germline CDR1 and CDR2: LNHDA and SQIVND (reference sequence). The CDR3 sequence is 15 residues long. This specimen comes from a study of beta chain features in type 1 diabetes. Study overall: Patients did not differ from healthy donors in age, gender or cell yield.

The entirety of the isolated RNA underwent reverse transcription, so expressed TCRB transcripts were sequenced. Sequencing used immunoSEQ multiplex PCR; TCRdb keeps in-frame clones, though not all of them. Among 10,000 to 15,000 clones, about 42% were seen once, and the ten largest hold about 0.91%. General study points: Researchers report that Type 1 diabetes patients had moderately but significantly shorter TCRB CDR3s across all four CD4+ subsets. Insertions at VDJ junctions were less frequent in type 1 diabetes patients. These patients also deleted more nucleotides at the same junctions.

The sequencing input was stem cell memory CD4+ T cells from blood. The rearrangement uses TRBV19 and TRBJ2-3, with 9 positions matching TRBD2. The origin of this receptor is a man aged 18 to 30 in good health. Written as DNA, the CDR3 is TGTGCCAGTAGTATAAGACTAGCGGCTATGGATACGCAGTATTTT. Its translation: CASSIRLAAMDTQYF.